The 27 T cell receptor beta chains in this list originate from one sample, sequenced in a study of regulatory T cells in long-lasting Graves disease. The authors built TCR beta libraries using iRepertoire HTBI primers and Arm-PCR of CDR3 regions. TCRdb fed the multiplex PCR reads into MiXCR, producing one record per CDR3 protein. Of roughly 450,000 distinct CDR3 sequences in the sample, less than 25% were seen once. The sample's time point: persistent/refractory GD, antithyroid drugs over 5 years with positive TRAb. Extracted RNA from PBMCs served as the source of the TCR library. Here the sequenced sample was peripheral blood mononuclear cells (PBMCs), taken when the disease was refractory, from a patient treated with antithyroid drugs. The receptor source for this set is a female donor with Graves disease.

The gene calls are TRBV3-1 and TRBJ2-2, with D unclear. This CDR3 region has 16 residues. Per germline, CDR1 LGHDT and CDR2 YNNKEL (reference sequence). Trimming stripped 0 bases from V and 5 bases from J, with 13 bases between. The CDR3 DNA is TGTGCCAGCAGCCAAGAATTCGTAGGTTGGACCGGGGAGCTGTTTTTT. Translation: CASSQEFVGWTGELFF.

The table lists this clonotype with many counts. The chain combines TRBV12-3 or TRBV12-4 with TRBJ2-2, with D perhaps matching TRBD2 (6 bases). This CDR3 spans 15 amino acids. The V end was cut by 4 bases, the J end by 5 bases, with 14 bases between. The CDR3 protein is CASSYTGVGTGELFF. The CDR3 DNA follows: TGTGCCAGCAGTTACACGGGAGTGGGGACCGGGGAGCTGTTTTTT.

This clonotype was observed at least ten times. The rearrangement joins TRBV6-1 to TRBJ1-5; D uncertain. Trimming took off 6 bases at V and 7 bases at J, with 16 bases between the two ends. Germline values: CDR1 MNHNS, CDR2 SASEGT. The CDR3 runs 14 residues. CDR3 sequence: CASSNGPDQQPQHF. CDR3 nucleotides: TGTGCCAGCAGCAACGGGCCAGACCAACAGCCCCAGCATTTT.

This clonotype was detected ten times or more. This chain uses TRBV2 with TRBJ2-5; D is possibly TRBD2 (6 bases). V gave up 5 bases and J gave up 5 bases, with 21 bases separating them. CDR1 and CDR2 (germline): SNHLY, FYNNEI. CDR3 length: 16 amino acids. CDR3 in amino acids: CASSSSWTGGGETQYF. The DNA of the CDR3 is TGTGCCAGCAGTTCCAGTTGGACTGGTGGAGGGGAGACCCAGTACTTC.

The V gene is TRBV30, the J gene TRBJ1-2; the D gene is possibly TRBD1 (6 bases). Trimming cost V 0 bases and J 8 bases, with 25 bases left between them. Germline V lookup: CDR1 GTSNPN, CDR2 SVGIG (reference sequence). The CDR3 is made up of 17 amino acids. The CDR3 is CAWSVNGGRRESSGYTF. The CDR3 bases are TGTGCCTGGAGTGTAAACGGGGGCAGGAGAGAATCTAGCGGCTACACCTTC.

This clonotype was seen a handful of times. This chain joins TRBV19 and TRBJ2-2; 7 bases align to TRBD1. The CDR3 spans 14 residues. The V gene end was trimmed by 3 bases and the J gene end by 8 bases; junction bases not matched to a gene: 6. Germline CDR1 is LNHDA and CDR2 is SQIVND (reference sequence). The CDR3 DNA follows: TGTGCCAGTAGTATCGACAGGGCTACGGGGGAGCTGTTTTTT. Translation gives CASSIDRATGELFF.

The chain is built from TRBV7-6 and TRBJ1-1; D unresolved. Germline V lookup: CDR1 SGHVS, CDR2 FNYEAQ. The CDR3 totals 14 residues. Trimming cost V 4 bases and J 5 bases, with 14 bases left between them. CDR3 sequence: CASSSYSDSTEAFF. CDR3 nucleotides: TGTGCCAGCAGCTCCTACAGCGATAGTACTGAAGCTTTCTTT.

The sample holds one count of this clonotype. J is TRBJ2-2 and V is TRBV18, with D maybe TRBD2 (5 bases). The CDR3 has 13 residues. CDR1 and CDR2 (germline): KGHSH, LQKENI. Trimming pared 4 bases from V and 6 bases from J, leaving 9 bases between. The DNA of the CDR3 is TGTGCCAGCTCACGAGGGTACGCCGGGGAGCTGTTTTTT. It yields the protein CASSRGYAGELFF.

This clonotype was seen ten or more times. The V and J genes are TRBV24-1 and TRBJ2-5; 7 bases agree with TRBD2. The CDR3 sequence is 13 residues long. Germline V CDR1 and CDR2: KGHDR, SFDVKD. Trimming removed 9 bases from V and 2 bases from J; junction bases left unmatched: 5. In nucleotides, the CDR3 is TGTGCCACCCGGGCTAGCGGACAAGAGACCCAGTACTTC. It specifies CATRASGQETQYF.

This clonotype has a handful of counts. This chain connects TRBV14 to TRBJ2-7; 11 bases agree with TRBD2. The CDR3 has 15 amino acids. V gave up 4 bases and J gave up 6 bases; unmatched junction bases: 8. Looked up from germline, CDR1 is SGHDN and CDR2 is FVKESK. This chain's CDR3 is CASSPLSGRGGEQYF. The DNA of the CDR3 is TGTGCCAGCAGCCCCCTTAGCGGGAGGGGTGGCGAGCAGTACTTC.

The chain links TRBV29-1 to TRBJ1-1; D perhaps matches TRBD1 (6 bases). The CDR3 has 14 amino acids. Trimming cost V 7 bases and J 4 bases, with 19 bases left between them. Germline V gene sequence: CDR1 SQVTM, CDR2 ANQGSEA. DNA for the CDR3: TGCAGCGCCCGAAAGGGGGGGTGGGGCACTGAAGCTTTCTTT. Translating it yields CSARKGGWGTEAFF. Supplemented by reference TRBV29-1 and TRBJ1-1, the full variable domain reads SAVISQKPSRDICQRGTSLTIQCQVDSQVTMMFWYRQQPGQSLTLIATANQGSEATYESGFVIDKFPISRPNLTFSTLTVSNMSPEDSSIYLCSARKGGWGTEAFFGQGTRLTVV.

The chain's CDR3 is CASSFRRLHTDTQYF. CDR3 DNA: TGCGCCAGCAGCTTTAGGCGGCTCCACACAGATACGCAGTATTTT. This sequence joins TRBV5-1 and TRBJ2-3; no reliable D call. This CDR3 is built from 15 residues. V lost 2 bases and J lost 2, with 12 bases in between. Germline V gene lookup returns CDR1 SGHRS and CDR2 YFSETQ.

Many counts were recorded for this clonotype. This rearrangement joins TRBV29-1 to TRBJ1-1, with TRBD1 matching 10 bases. This CDR3 has 14 residues. Losses at the gene ends were 7 bases for V and 4 bases for J; bases not matched to a gene: 9. Germline CDR1 and CDR2: SQVTM and ANQGSEA. The CDR3 sequence is CSAADRGKGTEAFF. The CDR3 DNA reads as TGCAGCGCCGCGGACAGGGGGAAGGGCACTGAAGCTTTCTTT.

The chain links TRBV9 to TRBJ2-5; D gene unclear. The CDR3 covers 13 residues. The V gene's germline CDR1 is SGDLS and CDR2 YYNGEE. Trimming stripped 4 bases from V and 2 bases from J, with 9 bases between. The CDR3 loop reads CASSPVQQETQYF. In DNA, the CDR3 is TGTGCCAGCAGCCCCGTTCAACAAGAGACCCAGTACTTC.

This clonotype was recorded at least ten times. The chain carries TRBV12-3 or TRBV12-4 and TRBJ2-7, with TRBD2 identical over 8 bases. CDR3 length: 14 amino acids. V dropped 4 bases and J dropped 5; count of bases not matched to a gene: 7. The CDR3 loop reads CASSSREGGNEQYF. The CDR3 DNA follows: TGTGCCAGCAGTTCTCGGGAGGGGGGGAACGAGCAGTACTTC.

The sample holds a few counts of this clonotype. This chain connects TRBV6-2 or TRBV6-3 to TRBJ2-7, with 9 bases identical to TRBD1. The CDR3 consists of 16 residues. Germline V gene data show CDR1 as MNHEY and CDR2 as SVGEGT. The V and J ends lost 5 bases and 3 bases, in that order; junction bases with no gene match: 11. CDR3 region: CASSPPGQGKVYEQYF. CDR3 coding DNA: TGTGCCAGCAGTCCCCCTGGACAGGGGAAAGTCTACGAGCAGTACTTC.

This clonotype was counted only a few times. The rearrangement links TRBV7-2 to TRBJ2-5, with 7 bases matching TRBD2. Unmatched junction bases numbered 11, after V lost 5 bases and J lost 5 bases. Germline assignment: CDR1 SGHTA and CDR2 FQGNSA. The CDR3 has 15 residues. In DNA, the CDR3 is TGTGCCAGCAGCCAAGGACTAGGGATGGGCGAGACCCAGTACTTC. The encoded protein is CASSQGLGMGETQYF. Full variable domain (outside the CDR3, taken from reference TRBV7-2 and TRBJ2-5): GAGVSQSPSNKVTEKGKDVELRCDPISGHTALYWYRQSLGQGLEFLIYFQGNSAPDKSGLPSDRFSAERTGGSVSTLTIQRTQQEDSAVYLCASSQGLGMGETQYFGPGTRLLVL.

This clonotype was counted between two and nine times. V usage is TRBV28 and J usage is TRBJ2-5; D call uncertain. Trimming left V 4 bases short and J 1 base short, with 13 bases between. The CDR3 has 15 residues. CDR1 MDHEN and CDR2 SYDVKM come from the germline V gene. The CDR3 protein is CASSSRMSTQETQYF. In DNA, the CDR3 is TGTGCCAGCAGTTCTCGGATGTCCACCCAAGAGACCCAGTACTTC.

J is TRBJ2-2 and V is TRBV11-3, with D unclear. Germline lookup yields CDR1 SGHNT and CDR2 YENEEA. V was pared by 5 bases and J by 4 bases, with 8 bases between. The length of the CDR3 is 13 residues. CDR3 sequence reads: CASSIGSTGELFF. CDR3 nucleotide sequence: TGTGCCAGCAGCATCGGAAGCACCGGGGAGCTGTTTTTT.

This clonotype was seen a single time. The chain carries TRBV5-5 and TRBJ1-2; D unresolved. The V and J ends lost 4 bases and 2 bases respectively, with 15 bases between them. Germline V gene sequence: CDR1 SGHKS, CDR2 YYEKEE (reference sequence). The CDR3 has 15 amino acids. In nucleotides, the CDR3 is TGTGCCAGCAGCCTGGGCCAGGTGGTCAACTATGGCTACACCTTC. Translation gives CASSLGQVVNYGYTF.

The V gene is TRBV5-1, the J gene TRBJ2-2; a weak D match, TRBD2 (6 bases). Looked up from germline, CDR1 is SGHRS and CDR2 is YFSETQ. V lost 3 bases, J lost 9 bases, and 9 bases lay in between. The CDR3 extends over 12 amino acids. The CDR3 here is CASSWGDRELFF. CDR3 nucleotide sequence: TGCGCCAGCAGCTGGGGGGACCGGGAGCTGTTTTTT.

This clonotype was recorded many times. The rearrangement joins TRBV11-3 to TRBJ2-7, with D uncertain. The CDR3 consists of 15 residues. Looked up from germline, CDR1 is SGHNT and CDR2 is YENEEA. Trimming stripped 1 base from V and 0 bases from J, with 10 bases between. The CDR3 sequence: CASSLGGRGSYEQYF. CDR3 DNA: TGTGCCAGCAGCTTAGGTGGACGTGGCTCCTACGAGCAGTACTTC.

V is TRBV6-5 and J is TRBJ1-6; a weak D match, TRBD1 (6 bases). V was pared by 4 bases and J by 10 bases, with 23 bases between. CDR1 is MNHEY and CDR2 is SVGAGI in the germline V gene. The CDR3 contains 17 residues. DNA of the CDR3: TGTGCCAGCAGTTTACAGGGTAGCCGCAGTGCGCGGTCACCCCTCCACTTT. Translation gives CASSLQGSRSARSPLHF.

This clonotype was found many times. The J gene is TRBJ2-7, the V gene TRBV5-1; D not resolved. The CDR3 runs to 13 residues. Per germline, CDR1 SGHRS and CDR2 YFSETQ. V lost 4 bases to trimming and J lost 0 bases, with 8 bases between them. The CDR3 loop reads CASSGHYSYEQYF. CDR3 DNA: TGCGCCAGCAGCGGGCATTACTCCTACGAGCAGTACTTC.

In its sample, this clonotype was seen a few times. The chain has TRBV7-9 and TRBJ2-6, with 8 bases aligning to TRBD1. Germline V lookup: CDR1 SEHNR, CDR2 FQNEAQ (reference sequence). The CDR3 loop spans 17 amino acids. After removal of 0 bases from V and 0 bases from J, the junction contained 1 base not matched to a gene. CDR3 DNA: TGTGCCAGCAGCTTAGCGGACAGGGCCTCTGGGGCCAACGTCCTGACTTTC. Protein sequence: CASSLADRASGANVLTF.

This clonotype was recorded a few times. The chain carries TRBV25-1 and TRBJ1-2, with D hard to call. CDR1 MGHDK and CDR2 SYGVNS come from the germline V gene. The ends were cut back, 10 bases at V and 0 bases at J, with 9 bases in the middle. The CDR3 is 12 residues long. The CDR3 DNA sequence: TGTGCCACCACAGTGCCTAACTATGGCTACACCTTC. Its translation: CATTVPNYGYTF.

This clonotype was counted at least ten times. The CDR3 sequence is CASSHPGTGSHEQYF. Written as DNA, the CDR3 is TGTGCCAGCAGCCACCCCGGGACAGGGAGCCACGAGCAGTACTTC. This rearrangement joins TRBV11-2 to TRBJ2-7; 9 nucleotides line up with TRBD1. With 5 bases clipped from V and 5 bases from J, the junction kept 10 bases outside the gene matches. Germline V gene data show CDR1 as SGHAT and CDR2 as FQNNGV. The CDR3 has 15 residues.